Below are 13 T cell receptor beta chains sequenced from a single sample in a study of blood T cell repertoires in COVID-19. This table comes from immunoSEQ multiplex PCR, and its TCRdb copy is limited to in-frame clones, with some not included. The sample lists about 350,000 clones, around 87% occurring once. The sequenced material came from PBMCs or T cells enriched from blood (not recorded which). Every receptor here comes from a woman under 40 who had recovered from COVID-19.

A few counts support this clone. The V gene is TRBV4-1, the J gene TRBJ2-1, with D possibly matching TRBD2 (5 bases). Germline loops: CDR1 MGHRA, CDR2 YSYEKL. This CDR3 region has 13 residues. The V end was cut by 1 base, the J end by 8 bases, with 9 bases between. The CDR3 coding sequence is TGCGCCAGCAGCCAAGGGCTCGGGGATGAGCAGTTCTTC. Encoded protein: CASSQGLGDEQFF.

CDR3 amino acids: CASSFSPALSGGWETQYF. The CDR3 nucleotides read TGTGCCAGCAGTTTTTCCCCCGCCCTTAGCGGGGGTTGGGAGACCCAGTACTTC. The rearrangement links TRBV28 to TRBJ2-5; TRBD2 agrees at 9 bases. The germline gives CDR1 MDHEN, CDR2 SYDVKM. The ends lost 3 bases at V and 5 bases at J; junction bases unmatched: 16. This CDR3 spans 18 amino acids.

The genes are TRBV19 and TRBJ2-2, with TRBD2 matching 8 bases. CDR1 is LNHDA, CDR2 SQIVND, per germline (reference sequence). The V and J ends lost 6 bases and 1 base, in that order; junction bases with no gene match: 4. There are 15 residues in the CDR3. Written as DNA, the CDR3 is TGTGCCAGTAGGAAGCGGGGGATGAACACCGGGGAGCTGTTTTTT. It is translated as CASRKRGMNTGELFF.

The V call is TRBV29-1, the J call TRBJ2-7; possibly TRBD1 for D (6 bases). The CDR3 has 13 residues. Germline assignment: CDR1 SQVTM and CDR2 ANQGSEA. V lost 7 bases and J lost 1, with 14 bases in between. In DNA, the CDR3 is TGCAGCGCCGGACGGGACAATTCCTACGAGCAGTACTTC. It is translated as CSAGRDNSYEQYF.

The V and J genes are TRBV6-4 and TRBJ1-2, with D perhaps TRBD1 (6 bases). Germline CDR1 is MRHNA and CDR2 is SNTAGT. The CDR3 loop spans 16 amino acids. Trimming left V 4 bases short and J 4 bases short, with 19 bases between. This CDR3 is CASSVGPLRGSYGYTF. DNA of the CDR3: TGTGCCAGCAGTGTTGGACCCTTGAGGGGGAGCTATGGCTACACCTTC.

This chain uses TRBV3-1 (or the pseudogene TRBV3-2) with TRBJ1-6; TRBD1 matches 8 bases. CDR1 and CDR2 from the germline V gene are LGHDT and YNNKEL (reference sequence). CDR3 length: 17 amino acids. Trimming took 4 bases from V and 4 from J; bases not matched to a gene: 9. CDR3: CASSLTGGRGYNSPLHF. DNA for the CDR3: TGTGCCAGCAGCCTTACAGGGGGACGGGGTTATAATTCACCCCTCCACTTT.

The chain couples TRBV19 to TRBJ2-2, with D possibly being TRBD1 (6 bases). This CDR3 comprises 18 residues. The V end lost 6 bases, the J end lost 4 bases, and 24 bases lay between the germline ends. CDR1 is LNHDA and CDR2 is SQIVND in the germline V gene (reference sequence). The CDR3 DNA sequence: TGTGCCAGTAGGGCAGGGGTAGGGGATCTGTTGAGCACCGGGGAGCTGTTTTTT. Amino acid sequence: CASRAGVGDLLSTGELFF.

The chain carries TRBV7-2 and TRBJ2-1, with 9 bases lining up with TRBD2. Germline CDR1 reads SGHTA; CDR2 reads FQGNSA. V gave up 1 base and J gave up 9 bases; unmatched junction bases: 13. The CDR3 runs to 17 residues. The CDR3 DNA reads as TGTGCCAGCAGCTTAGGGCTTGAGCGGGGGGCGGGGAGTGAGCAGTTCTTC. Translating it yields CASSLGLERGAGSEQFF.

The chain recombines TRBV28 with TRBJ2-5, with D possibly being TRBD1 (6 bases). The CDR3 loop spans 13 amino acids. The germline V and J ends were trimmed by 5 bases and 1 base, with 8 bases remaining between them. Germline CDR1 MDHEN, CDR2 SYDVKM. CDR3: CASSRQAQETQYF. The CDR3 DNA reads TGTGCCAGCAGTAGACAGGCCCAAGAGACCCAGTACTTC.

The rearrangement joins TRBV9 to TRBJ1-4; D is unclear. The CDR3 is 13 amino acids. The germline V and J ends were trimmed by 0 bases and 13 bases, with 13 bases remaining between them. Germline CDR1 reads SGDLS; CDR2 reads YYNGEE. As DNA, the CDR3 is TGTGCCAGCAGCGTAGATCAGGAAGGAAGACTGTTTTTT. Translation gives CASSVDQEGRLFF.

V and J are TRBV5-1 and TRBJ2-1; D may be TRBD1 (5 bases). This CDR3 spans 16 amino acids. Germline CDR1 is SGHRS and CDR2 is YFSETQ. V lost 0 bases, J lost 4 bases, and 14 bases lay in between. For the CDR3, the DNA is TGCGCCAGCAGCTTGGAAAGGGGCGGCGGTTACAATGAGCAGTTCTTC. This sequence encodes CASSLERGGGYNEQFF.

The rearrangement uses TRBV14 and TRBJ1-1; a possible D gene is TRBD1 (5 bases). V lost 1 base, J lost 3 bases, and 9 bases lay in between. The CDR3 totals 14 residues. CDR1 SGHDN and CDR2 FVKESK come from the germline V gene. The CDR3 DNA follows: TGTGCCAGCAGCCAAGTTGACAGCTACACTGAAGCTTTCTTT. It codes for CASSQVDSYTEAFF. Full variable domain (missing parts from reference TRBV14 and TRBJ1-1): EAGVTQFPSHSVIEKGQTVTLRCDPISGHDNLYWYRRVMGKEIKFLLHFVKESKQDESGMPNNRFLAERTGGTYSTLKVQPAELEDSGVYFCASSQVDSYTEAFFGQGTRLTVV.

With regard to this clone: Other DNA sequences in the same sample also yield this CDR3. The CDR3 DNA reads TGTGCCAGCAGGCTGACAGGGAACACTGAAGCTTTCTTT. It encodes CASRLTGNTEAFF. The gene calls are TRBV12-3 or TRBV12-4 and TRBJ1-1, with D possibly TRBD1 on 6 matching bases. Deletions cut 6 bases from V and 1 base from J, with 9 bases between. The CDR3 totals 13 residues.